The entry below gives a single T cell receptor (beta chain) sequence along with its context. The antigen is unknown. The CDR3 loop spans 13 amino acids. From germline, CDR1 is MNHEY and CDR2 SMNVEV (reference sequence). Deletions cut 7 bases from V and 0 bases from J, with 4 bases between. This entry is derived from a study of cytomegalovirus exposure and HLA in healthy donors. This table comes from immunoSEQ multiplex PCR, and its TCRdb copy is limited to in-frame clones, with some not included. The sample has roughly 330,000 clones; approximately 86% are singletons. Study-level results: First-cohort TCR clusters tended to co-occur in the roughly 120 validation repertoires, a later analysis found. A classifier reportedly called cytomegalovirus status with high sensitivity and specificity. Among TCR beta chains, those listed as cytomegalovirus-associated numbered around 180. TCR sequences were mostly rare, though some public TCRs occurred in many donors.

The sample was PBMCs. The TCR sequence derives from a woman aged 30 to 39 in good health and CMV-seropositive. This sequence joins TRBV27 and TRBJ2-6; D not certain. The CDR3 DNA follows: TGTGCCAGCAAGAACTCTGGGGCCAACGTCCTGACTTTC. This encodes CASKNSGANVLTF.